This TCR beta chain was retrieved from a study of T cell repertoires in cytomegalovirus infection. Via MiXCR, TCRdb re-called the reads, giving one row per CDR3 protein. The data contain roughly 700,000 distinct CDR3 sequences, roughly 36% of them seen just once; the ten biggest clones take up 15% to 20%. Concerning this clonotype itself: Its antigen is unknown.

Per germline, CDR1 SGHRS and CDR2 YFSETQ. Trimming removed 5 bases at V and 0 bases at J, with 14 bases between. This CDR3 spans 16 amino acids. Sample: cultured PBMCs, taken from culture after CMV antigen stimulation. The source is a human donor in good health (CMV status not recorded). Some clones in this sample may be carry-over from other donors' samples. This rearrangement joins TRBV5-1 to TRBJ1-4; tentatively, D is TRBD1 (5 bases). The CDR3 loop is CASRRGEVSTNEKLFF. The CDR3 region has the DNA TGCGCCAGCAGGCGAGGGGAAGTGTCAACTAATGAAAAACTGTTTTTT.